The 22 T cell receptor beta chains presented below share a single source sample, sequenced in a study of CD8+ T cells in alopecia areata. Sequencing relied on a cDNA template that was reverse transcribed from extracted RNA. Sequencing used immunoSEQ multiplex PCR; TCRdb keeps in-frame clones, though not all of them. The sample records about 200,000 clones, roughly two fifths being singletons. The treatment was: oral pan-JAK inhibitor, 5-10 mg twice daily. The sample here was CD4+ T cells sorted from blood, taken between weeks 30 and 35, from a patient treated with tofacitinib. These receptors originate from a human donor with alopecia areata.

This clone was detected only a few times. V is TRBV4-2 and J is TRBJ2-3, with 12 bases aligning to TRBD2. Germline V gives CDR1 LGHNA, CDR2 YNFKEQ. Unmatched junction bases numbered 6, after V lost 3 bases and J lost 5 bases. The CDR3 has 16 amino acids. CDR3 residues: CASSQAWTSGEDTQYF. CDR3 DNA sequence: TGTGCCAGCAGCCAGGCCTGGACTAGCGGGGAAGATACGCAGTATTTT.

This clone was seen a few times. This rearrangement joins TRBV5-1 to TRBJ1-6, with 9 nucleotides matching TRBD1. V gave up 3 bases and J gave up 7 bases; unmatched junction bases: 5. Germline CDR1 SGHRS, CDR2 YFSETQ. CDR3 length: 15 residues. CDR3 residues: CASSYVGQGNSPLHF. CDR3 DNA sequence: TGCGCCAGCAGCTACGTGGGACAGGGAAATTCACCCCTCCACTTT.

This clone has ten or more counts. This rearrangement joins TRBV5-1 to TRBJ2-1; 7 bases fit TRBD2. The CDR3 contains 17 residues. J lost 9 bases, V lost 0 bases, and 15 bases had no gene match. From germline, CDR1 is SGHRS and CDR2 YFSETQ. The CDR3 sequence is CASSLEGGGRALGEQFF. The CDR3 nucleotides read TGCGCCAGCAGCTTGGAAGGAGGTGGGAGGGCCCTCGGTGAGCAGTTCTTC.

This clone has a handful of counts. V gene TRBV9 combines with J gene TRBJ2-5; 7 nucleotides match TRBD1. Germline values: CDR1 SGDLS, CDR2 YYNGEE. Trimming at V came to 0 bases and at J to 5 bases, leaving 16 bases not matched to a gene. The CDR3 runs 18 residues. CDR3 nucleotide sequence: TGTGCCAGCAGCGTAGGGCTAAGATCAGGGGGAAGTATGGAGACCCAGTACTTC. As protein: CASSVGLRSGGSMETQYF.

The chain joins TRBV30 to TRBJ1-6, with a tentative D call TRBD1 (6 bases). The V end lost 0 bases, the J end lost 7 bases, and 16 bases lay between the germline ends. Germline CDR1 reads GTSNPN; CDR2 reads SVGIG (reference sequence). This CDR3 has 16 amino acids. Here the CDR3 reads CAWSVWGAAWNSPLHF. CDR3 nucleotides: TGTGCCTGGAGTGTTTGGGGGGCGGCTTGGAATTCACCCCTCCACTTT.

This clone has a handful of counts. This chain connects TRBV19 to TRBJ1-5; maybe TRBD1 (5 bases). The CDR3 has 14 residues. Germline V gene lookup returns CDR1 LNHDA and CDR2 SQIVND (reference sequence). Trimming removed 8 bases from V and 6 bases from J, with 17 bases in between. CDR3 protein: CASALGEGPQPQHF. The CDR3 DNA reads as TGTGCCAGTGCCCTCGGAGAGGGGCCTCAGCCCCAGCATTTT.

This clone was detected only a few times. The chain couples TRBV6-6 to TRBJ2-2; no clear D gene. V was cut by 6 bases and J by 2 bases, with 7 bases left in between. The germline V gene encodes CDR1 MNHNY and CDR2 SVGAGI (reference sequence). This CDR3 has 13 residues. The DNA for the CDR3 is TGTGCCAGCAGGCCCAGCAACACCGGGGAGCTGTTTTTT. This gives the protein CASRPSNTGELFF.

This clone was detected only a few times. This sequence joins TRBV5-5 and TRBJ2-2; D is uncertain. V gave up 2 bases and J gave up 1 base, with 6 bases separating them. Germline V gene data show CDR1 as SGHKS and CDR2 as YYEKEE (reference sequence). The CDR3 consists of 14 residues. The CDR3 bases are TGTGCCAGCAGCTTACGCGTGAACACCGGGGAGCTGTTTTTT. Amino acid sequence: CASSLRVNTGELFF. Looking up the rest from reference TRBV5-5 and TRBJ2-2 gives the full variable domain: DAGVTQSPTHLIKTRGQQVTLRCSPISGHKSVSWYQQVLGQGPQFIFQYYEKEERGRGNFPDRFSARQFPNYSSELNVNALLLGDSALYLCASSLRVNTGELFFGEGSRLTVL.

The chain uses TRBV10-3 and TRBJ2-7; 9 positions agree with TRBD1. V dropped 3 bases and J dropped 6; count of bases not matched to a gene: 6. CDR1 is ENHRY, CDR2 SYGVKD, per germline. The CDR3 contains 14 residues. CDR3 region: CAISEGTGPREQYF. The CDR3 DNA reads as TGTGCCATCAGTGAAGGGACAGGGCCCCGCGAGCAGTACTTC.

The chain has TRBV4-1 and TRBJ2-3; maybe TRBD1 (11 bases). V dropped 4 bases and J dropped 2 bases, with 31 bases sitting between them. This CDR3 contains 21 residues. The germline gives CDR1 MGHRA, CDR2 YSYEKL. CDR3 in DNA: TGCGCCAGCAGCCGCCGCGGGGACAGGGGGGGTAGCGGGAGGATCACAGATACGCAGTATTTT. Translating it yields CASSRRGDRGGSGRITDTQYF.

The J gene is TRBJ1-2, the V gene TRBV5-5; weak D call: TRBD1 (5 bases). Trimming stripped 4 bases from V and 1 base from J, with 14 bases between. The CDR3 covers 15 residues. Germline V gene data show CDR1 as SGHKS and CDR2 as YYEKEE (reference sequence). This CDR3 is CASSLMMTVNYGYTF. The DNA of the CDR3 is TGTGCCAGCAGCCTTATGATGACAGTTAACTATGGCTACACCTTC.

The V and J genes are TRBV30 and TRBJ1-1, with 8 bases matching TRBD1. Trimming removed 5 bases from V and 4 bases from J; junction bases left unmatched: 12. Per the germline V gene, CDR1 is GTSNPN and CDR2 is SVGIG (reference sequence). The CDR3 is 15 amino acids. The CDR3 sequence: CAWVDRGGGITEAFF. In DNA, the CDR3 is TGTGCCTGGGTAGACAGGGGAGGTGGTATCACTGAAGCTTTCTTT.

This sequence joins TRBV9 and TRBJ2-7; 7 positions match TRBD2. Germline-derived CDR1 and CDR2 are SGDLS and YYNGEE. V shed 5 bases and J 6 bases; nucleotides not matched to a gene: 11. This CDR3 is 14 amino acids long. The CDR3 nucleotides read TGTGCCAGCAGTCCCGGGACTACCTCTAGCGAGCAGTACTTC. Its protein is CASSPGTTSSEQYF.

Of note for this clone: Other DNA sequences in this sample translate to the same CDR3. The genes are TRBV18 and TRBJ1-1; D uncertain. The germline V gene encodes CDR1 KGHSH and CDR2 LQKENI. The CDR3 covers 12 residues. V dropped 3 bases and J dropped 1 base, with 3 bases sitting between them. CDR3 loop: CASSPTNTEAFF. The DNA of the CDR3 is TGTGCCAGCTCACCGACGAACACTGAAGCTTTCTTT.

This chain joins TRBV7-9 and TRBJ2-7; TRBD1 is a possible D gene (5 bases). Germline CDR1 SEHNR, CDR2 FQNEAQ (reference sequence). The CDR3 runs 12 residues. V shed 5 bases and J shed 7 bases, with 12 bases lying between them. The CDR3 loop is CASSAFDREQYF. The CDR3 DNA reads TGTGCCAGCAGCGCATTCGACAGAGAGCAGTACTTC. Full variable domain (remainder filled in from reference TRBV7-9 and TRBJ2-7): DTGVSQNPRHKITKRGQNVTFRCDPISEHNRLYWYRQTLGQGPEFLTYFQNEAQLEKSRLLSDRFSAERPKGSFSTLEIQRTEQGDSAMYLCASSAFDREQYFGPGTRLTVT.

The V gene is TRBV4-1, the J gene TRBJ2-7, with 8 bases identical to TRBD1. V was pared by 5 bases and J by 3 bases, with 9 bases of the junction left unmatched. Germline lookup yields CDR1 MGHRA and CDR2 YSYEKL. The CDR3 has 15 residues. The CDR3 nucleotides read TGCGCCAGCAGCAACCCGGGACAGGTCAACTACGAGCAGTACTTC. It codes for CASSNPGQVNYEQYF.

The chain links TRBV6-6 to TRBJ1-2; D is possibly TRBD1 (5 bases). Germline V gene data show CDR1 as MNHNY and CDR2 as SVGAGI (reference sequence). The CDR3 is 14 residues long. V dropped 5 bases and J dropped 8 bases, with 18 bases sitting between them. In DNA, the CDR3 is TGTGCCAGCAGTGATCATCCAGGGAGCTGGGGCTACACCTTC. It translates to CASSDHPGSWGYTF.

The chain couples TRBV2 to TRBJ1-1; TRBD1 might be the D (6 bases). The CDR3 is 13 amino acids. Germline lookup yields CDR1 SNHLY and CDR2 FYNNEI. The V end lost 5 bases, the J end lost 5 bases, and 12 bases lay between the germline ends. The CDR3 region is CASSYRAGTEAFF. CDR3 nucleotide sequence: TGTGCCAGCAGTTACAGGGCCGGGACTGAAGCTTTCTTT. Full variable domain (remainder filled in from reference TRBV2 and TRBJ1-1): EPEVTQTPSHQVTQMGQEVILRCVPISNHLYFYWYRQILGQKVEFLVSFYNNEISEKSEIFDDQFSVERPDGSNFTLKIRSTKLEDSAMYFCASSYRAGTEAFFGQGTRLTVV.

This clone appeared once. The chain couples TRBV7-2 to TRBJ2-5; D is perhaps TRBD2 (7 bases). V was cut by 1 base and J by 1 base, with 16 bases left in between. Germline V gene lookup returns CDR1 SGHTA and CDR2 FQGNSA. This CDR3 spans 17 amino acids. The CDR3 coding sequence is TGTGCCAGCAGCTTAGTTTGGTCGCGGGGGCGCCAAGAGACCCAGTACTTC. It codes for CASSLVWSRGRQETQYF.

This CDR3 reads CASSLGNSPLHF. CDR3 nucleotide sequence: TGTGCCAGCAGCTTAGGGAATTCACCCCTCCACTTT. The rearrangement uses TRBV7-9 and TRBJ1-6, with unresolved D. The germline V and J ends were trimmed by 1 base and 7 bases, with 2 bases remaining between them. This CDR3 has 12 amino acids. The germline CDR1 and CDR2 sequences are SEHNR and FQNEAQ (reference sequence).

The V gene is TRBV10-3, the J gene TRBJ2-7; 9 bases match TRBD1. This CDR3 is 17 amino acids long. V was pared by 0 bases and J by 2 bases, with 8 bases of the junction left unmatched. Looked up from germline, CDR1 is ENHRY and CDR2 is SYGVKD. The DNA of the CDR3 is TGTGCCATCAGTGAGTCTAGTAGGGGACAGGGTGCCTACGAGCAGTACTTC. The encoded protein is CAISESSRGQGAYEQYF.

This clone was seen a handful of times. The V gene is TRBV5-6, the J gene TRBJ1-6; the D is unclear. CDR3 size: 12 residues. Germline lookup yields CDR1 SGHDT and CDR2 YYEEEE. Trimming removed 4 bases at V and 4 bases at J, with 3 bases between. The CDR3 region has the DNA TGTGCCAGCAGCAGTTATAATTCACCCCTCCACTTT. It specifies CASSSYNSPLHF.